This T cell receptor (beta chain) stems from a study of CD8 T cells in Susac syndrome. The germline V gene has CDR1 LNHDA and CDR2 SQIVND (reference sequence). V was shortened by 1 base and J by 3 bases, with 19 bases between the two germline ends. CDR3 length equals 17 residues. Study-wide points: It was acknowledged in the study that its TCR sequencing and HLA analysis involved a relatively small number of individuals.

Concerning this clonotype: Antigen specificity is unknown.

A quantity of about 0.45 to 1 ug RNA underwent reverse transcription using random hexamers. The CDR3 of TCR beta was amplified by immunoSEQ multiplex PCR across 54 Vbeta and 13 Jbeta. TCRdb analysed the immunoSEQ multiplex PCR reads with MiXCR anew, one entry per CDR3 protein. The data contain about 140,000 distinct CDR3 sequences, 94% of them singletons. TCR beta sequencing was performed on blood CD8+ and CD4+ T cells. Negative isolation yielded CD8+ and CD4+ T cells; FACS enriched TEMRA cells. The origin of this receptor is a human donor in good health. This rearrangement joins TRBV19 to TRBJ2-7; tentatively, D is TRBD1 (8 bases). Sequencing input: CD4+ T cells from PBMCs. The CDR3 DNA follows: TGTGCCAGTAGTATAGTCTTGAGCGGGACAGGAAACTACGAGCAGTACTTC. Translated: CASSIVLSGTGNYEQYF.